This T cell receptor (beta chain) was captured by sequencing in a study of cytomegalovirus exposure and HLA in healthy donors (dated by TCRdb to about 2017). Regarding the study in general: An earlier analysis of some 600 of the donors reported around 280 Gb of sequence data and 95 million to 120 million unique TCR beta sequences obtained from 180 million or so T cells. About 320 gigabases of sequencing data and tens of millions of unique TCR sequences were included in an early release covering about 700 HLA-typed donors. Of the roughly 400 genotyped donors, 65% to 90% fell in the genetic ancestry cluster associated with self-reported Caucasian donors. The aim of the study was to test whether cataloging public T cell receptors could identify signatures of past pathogen exposure. The study used immunosequencing to profile the T cell repertoires of approximately 640 subjects and linked those repertoires to cytomegalovirus serostatus. Besides the first cohort of 500 to 700 subjects, a separate validation cohort made up of around 120 different subjects was used. The study combined high-throughput TCR immunosequencing, statistical association of individual TCRs with disease status, and machine learning to predict cytomegalovirus infection status. To study patterns of TCR occurrence, a later analysis re-analyzed previously published TCR beta repertoires from more than 550 donors and added high-resolution HLA genotyping. In the later analysis, no new phenotypic data were used to find candidate immune exposures; instead, reliance was placed on TCR beta sequences and their occurrence across donors. In an earlier analysis of more than 550 of the donors, high-throughput TCR beta sequencing was used to judge whether each TCR beta V gene segment behaved as functional or pseudogenic. Donor age, sex, ethnicity and CMV serostatus were compiled alongside the repertoire data. A later genetic analysis used genome-wide SNP genotypes for about three fifths of the 666 donors, treating that subset as a discovery cohort. All discovery cohort repertoires had been generated on a single sequencing platform. HLA typing covered class I and class II loci at four-digit resolution. Typing coverage differed by locus: A, B, C, DRB1 and DQB1 were typed in roughly 620-630 donors, DQA1 in 500 to 550, DPA1 in 606, and DPB1 in approximately 450. A handful of DR-DQ haplotypes were handled as single units for association and clustering because linkage in the cohort was strong. Among roughly 370 genotyped donors of the cohort, an average of 235,054 unique TCR beta nucleotide sequences were sequenced per donor, roughly 20% of them non-productive. Broader findings and caveats from the paper: A cluster of highly shared sequence variants was judged likely to be a technical artifact of the sequencing pipeline. A few of the identified cytomegalovirus-associated TCR beta chains were confirmed in vitro to be specific for cytomegalovirus antigens. A later analysis found that most CMV-associated TCR beta chains appeared HLA-restricted, with HLA associations seemingly driven largely by CMV exposure. A further reported finding was that TCR beta sequences accurately predicted the HLA-A and HLA-B alleles for most subjects in the first cohort. Across donors, most TCR sequences were observed very rarely, whereas some public TCRs were present in many individuals. Compared with the 666-donor mean, donors in an Asian-associated ancestry cluster had fewer N-insertions in productive TCRs, according to a later genetic analysis. Correlated functional status among segregating V segments might reflect linkage disequilibrium, but an unknown experimental factor could not be ruled out. According to the authors, the approach could potentially be generalized to other disease states and immunological phenotypes. Because counts were too low, about 18 rarely observed V segments, including chromosome 9 orphons, were excluded from the earlier analysis of several hundred of the donors. Immune exposure information for the cohort was limited to CMV serostatus. A total of roughly 160 TCR beta chains were listed by the study as associated with cytomegalovirus. A later analysis associated 17,000 or so TCR beta sequences with specific HLA alleles at a false discovery rate of 0.05. Because the 87-base-pair reads could not distinguish some IMGT-functional V segments, including TRBV6-2 and TRBV6-3, those segments were excluded. The presence/absence analyses assumed that sequencing depth was roughly uniform across donors, and that assumption may not be true. In a later analysis, HLA-associated TCR beta chains were found to be more clonally expanded and to have lower generation probabilities than equally common non-associated chains. According to a later analysis, parvovirus B19, influenza, CMV and Epstein-Barr virus appeared linked to several top co-occurrence clusters. V-gene and J-gene trimming of TCR beta chains was associated with a missense DCLRE1C variant in a later genetic analysis, and the association was replicated in an independent cohort. When HLA alleles, especially DR and DQ, strongly co-occurred, attributing TCR associations to individual alleles was difficult. Because HLA typing was unavailable for some donors at each locus, only the typed subset was used in association tests. The cohort was sequenced for TCR beta chains only, and without alpha or paired-chain data the features that could be detected were limited. According to a later analysis, TCR association rates differed among HLA loci, with DRB1 alleles showing the most associated TCRs and HLA-C alleles showing the fewest. In an earlier analysis of approximately 600 of the donors, most TCR beta V segments were observed in productive rearrangements about 87% or about 30% of the time, broadly matching IMGT annotations. Cytomegalovirus status was reported to be diagnosed by the classifier with high specificity and sensitivity in both the original and validation cohorts.

The cohort consisted of 600 or so healthy bone marrow donors. At the time of sampling, every cohort member was nominally healthy, though immune exposures that went unrecorded were likely present. The donor tested CMV seronegative, placing the donor among the 300 to 450 seronegative members of the cohort. A peripheral blood sample was provided by each donor, and peripheral blood mononuclear cells were used for TCR beta sequencing. The Qiagen DNeasy Blood Extraction Kit was used to extract genomic DNA from the blood cell samples. V lost 6 bases and J lost 2 bases, and the count of bases not matched to a germline gene is 4. The CDR3 has 14 amino acids, counting the end cysteine and phenylalanine. The read is trimmed to its CDR3 DNA, 42 bases read in frame from base 1. The germline V gene specifies KGHSH as CDR1 and LQKENI as CDR2. Library method: the immunoSEQ multiplex PCR assay. The multiplex PCR relied on a mix of 60 forward primers for TCR Vbeta segments and 13 reverse primers for TCR Jbeta segments. The CDR3 region of rearranged TCR beta genes was amplified from genomic DNA with a multiplex PCR assay. The amplified TCR beta libraries were sequenced on the Illumina HiSeq System as 87-base-pair reads. On the authors' methods: Across the 666 repertoires, a later analysis counted approximately 75 million unique TCR beta chains, roughly 11 million of which were shared by at least two donors. Raw reads were error-corrected and collapsed into unique sequences by a nearest-neighbor algorithm in which closely related sequences were merged to remove PCR and sequencing errors. CDR3 sequences were aligned to IMGT reference sequences to assign V, D and J gene segments. Each retained sequence needed at least a six-nucleotide match to both a V gene segment and a J gene segment. Rearrangements were called productive when the CDR3 lacked stop codons and stayed in frame with V and J; all others were non-productive. CDR3 was defined by IMGT convention, running from the second conserved V-encoded cysteine to the conserved J-encoded phenylalanine. The earlier analysis of more than 450 of the donors excluded sequences that lacked an unambiguous match to a single V gene segment. In an earlier analysis of 500 to 750 of the donors, V segments were called functional above 56.7% productive rearrangements and were called segregating when the between-donor standard deviation exceeded 5%. A statistical classification framework was developed to diagnose cytomegalovirus status using the catalog of TCR beta chain sequences. In a later analysis, V and J genes were assigned by comparing TCR nucleotide sequences against IMGT/GENE-DB human TR gene sequences. The TCRdist pipeline was used in a later analysis to assign CDR3 sequences and most-parsimonious VDJ recombination scenarios. In a later analysis, each TCR beta chain was defined by its CDR3 amino acid sequence together with its V-gene family, and reads lacking a unique V-gene family were excluded. As a way to deal with suspected cross-contamination and a sequencing artifact, a later analysis dropped nearly 600 nucleotide sequences that were highly shared and had low generation probability. In a later analysis, a clonal expansion index was calculated for each public chain from normalized within-repertoire ranks of inferred template counts. In a later analysis, generation probabilities were computed using a VDJ recombination model fitted to out-of-frame rearrangements, and the results were checked against IGoR. In a later analysis, TCR-TCR, TCR-HLA and TCR-CMV co-occurrence was scored with hypergeometric tests, and a repertoire-size bias correction was applied to TCR pairs. In a later analysis, false discovery rates were estimated by permuting HLA or CMV assignments 20 times. In a later analysis, co-occurring TCRs were grouped using DBSCAN, with TCRdist sequence similarity added in when clustering inside HLA-allele-positive subsets. Repertoires with fewer than 30,000 or more than 120,000 public chains were left out of co-occurrence clustering, as were four to six repertoires with anomalous nucleotide sharing. The source is immuneACCESS, and TCRdb retained only in-frame sequences with V and J called. Part of the clones is not carried over; for the studies checked, unresolved V genes explain less than half of this, and the remainder is unexplained. Clone size and the V and J calls come from that table; the DNA yielded D and trimming. The sample profile shows about 190,000 clones; 84% of them were found once. The ten top clones hold 0.2% to 0.3% of the sample.

About this clone: Which antigen it targets is not known. No much larger clone exists at a distance of one base, and base qualities are not known.

Recombination joined TRBV18 with TRBJ1-5; TRBD1 matches 7 bases in the middle. The receptor was isolated from a boy younger than 18 in good health and CMV-seronegative. Sequenced: PBMCs. The sequenced DNA: TGTGCCAGCTCCCAGGGGGGAGGCAATCAGCCCCAGCATTTT. Its coded protein is CASSQGGGNQPQHF.